The present TCR beta chain was sequenced within a study of blood T cell repertoires in COVID-19. Using immunoSEQ multiplex PCR, the repertoire was profiled, and TCRdb retains in-frame clones only, with some absent. The sample lists tens of thousands of clones; roughly nine tenths were seen once. The origin of this receptor is a man between 45 and 60 years old with active COVID-19. The specimen sequenced was peripheral blood.

In DNA, the CDR3 is TGTGCCAGCAGTTACACGCGGGACCCGACGGATACGCAGTATTTT. Protein: CASSYTRDPTDTQYF. The gene calls are TRBV6-5 and TRBJ2-3; D is perhaps TRBD2 (6 bases). Trimming pared 2 bases from V and 6 bases from J, leaving 15 bases between. CDR3 size: 15 residues. Germline assignment: CDR1 MNHEY and CDR2 SVGAGI.